This entry lists 13 T cell receptor beta chains sequenced from one sample in a study of T-cell memory formation after mild COVID-19. Using its own MiXCR run on the 5' RACE reads, TCRdb lists one record per CDR3 protein. Among over 250,000 distinct CDR3 sequences listed, about 16% were seen once. The sequencing input was PBMCs or a T cell subset sorted from them (not recorded which). The receptors stem from a man in his late teens or twenties who had mild COVID-19 (a few samples of this study predate the infection). Cell type and time point are not known.

This chain connects TRBV7-2 to TRBJ1-1, with 7 bases lining up with TRBD1. V trimming: 1 base; J trimming: 1 base; junction bases outside the gene matches: 15. Per the germline V gene, CDR1 is SGHTA and CDR2 is FQGNSA. The CDR3 runs to 19 residues. The CDR3 loop is CASSLVSRDRYSSNTEAFF. CDR3 nucleotide sequence: TGTGCCAGCAGCTTAGTATCTCGGGACAGATACTCCTCGAACACTGAAGCTTTCTTT. The variable domain in full, completed from reference TRBV7-2 and TRBJ1-1, reads GAGVSQSPSNKVTEKGKDVELRCDPISGHTALYWYRQSLGQGLEFLIYFQGNSAPDKSGLPSDRFSAERTGGSVSTLTIQRTQQEDSAVYLCASSLVSRDRYSSNTEAFFGQGTRLTVV.

This clonotype turned up a few times. This chain links TRBV7-2 with TRBJ1-5; 12 bases map to TRBD1. The V segment lost 5 bases and the J segment 6 bases; nucleotides outside the gene matches: 5. Per the germline V gene, CDR1 is SGHTA and CDR2 is FQGNSA. The CDR3 length is 15 residues. The CDR3 DNA is TGTGCCAGCAGCCCAGGGACAGGGGGCGGTCAGCCCCAGCATTTT. Translation: CASSPGTGGGQPQHF.

This clonotype was seen only a few times. The chain carries TRBV7-9 and TRBJ2-1; the match to TRBD2 covers 7 bases. The junction had 6 bases not matched to a gene; V was cut back by 7 bases and J by 0 bases. CDR1 is SEHNR, CDR2 FQNEAQ, per germline (reference sequence). The CDR3 runs to 15 residues. The CDR3 DNA follows: TGTGCCAGCACCACAACGGGGGGCTCCTACAATGAGCAGTTCTTC. This codes for CASTTTGGSYNEQFF.

CDR3 residues: CASSRTGVSSYEQYF. In nucleotides, the CDR3 is TGTGCCAGCAGCCGGACAGGGGTGAGCTCCTACGAGCAGTACTTC. V is TRBV6-5 and J is TRBJ2-7, with 9 bases lining up with TRBD1. This CDR3 is 15 amino acids long. The junction had 6 bases not matched to a gene; V was cut back by 6 bases and J by 0 bases. The germline V gene has CDR1 MNHEY and CDR2 SVGAGI.

The chain joins TRBV5-5 to TRBJ1-3; D is uncertain. CDR1 and CDR2 from the germline V gene are SGHKS and YYEKEE (reference sequence). This CDR3 comprises 13 residues. Trimming pared 2 bases from V and 7 bases from J, leaving 10 bases between. The CDR3 DNA sequence: TGTGCCAGCAGCTTAGACCCGGCGAACACCATATATTTT. Its translation: CASSLDPANTIYF.

The V call is TRBV7-2, the J call TRBJ2-3; possible D gene TRBD2, 5 bases. CDR3 length equals 14 residues. The V gene's germline CDR1 is SGHTA and CDR2 FQGNSA. Deletions cut 5 bases from V and 4 bases from J, with 13 bases between. In DNA form, the CDR3 reads TGTGCCAGCAGCCTCTCGGGATTGGCAGATACGCAGTATTTT. It translates to CASSLSGLADTQYF.

This clonotype appeared many times. The rearrangement joins TRBV12-3 or TRBV12-4 to TRBJ2-1; TRBD2 aligns across 10 bases. The CDR3 has 14 residues. The ends lost 6 bases at V and 6 bases at J; junction bases unmatched: 5. CDR3 region: CASSARTSGNEQFF. CDR3 nucleotides: TGTGCCAGCAGCGCTAGGACTAGCGGCAATGAGCAGTTCTTC.

This clonotype turned up a few times. The chain carries TRBV28 and TRBJ2-2; no reliable D call. The germline V gene encodes CDR1 MDHEN and CDR2 SYDVKM. The CDR3 spans 13 residues. Trimming left V 5 bases short and J 7 bases short, with 11 bases between. The CDR3 coding sequence is TGTGCCAGCAGTGCGCACTGGCACGGGGAGCTGTTTTTT. As protein: CASSAHWHGELFF.

J is TRBJ1-5 and V is TRBV4-1; the match to TRBD1 covers 10 bases. In germline, CDR1 is MGHRA, CDR2 YSYEKL. V dropped 4 bases and J dropped 4; count of bases not matched to a gene: 4. The CDR3 is made up of 15 amino acids. Written as DNA, the CDR3 is TGCGCCAGCAGCCCCGGACAGGGGGTAAATCAGCCCCAGCATTTT. Its protein product is CASSPGQGVNQPQHF.

The chain couples TRBV7-9 to TRBJ1-4, with D unresolved. From germline, CDR1 is SEHNR and CDR2 FQNEAQ (reference sequence). V was shortened by 5 bases and J by 7 bases, with 8 bases between the two germline ends. The CDR3 runs to 12 residues. The CDR3 DNA reads as TGTGCCAGCAGCCTACGACTTGAAAAACTGTTTTTT. Amino acids: CASSLRLEKLFF.

This clonotype was seen a handful of times. CDR3 in DNA: TGTGCCAGCTGGACAGGGAGGAACACTGAAGCTTTCTTT. This codes for CASWTGRNTEAFF. The chain carries TRBV6-1 and TRBJ1-1, with 8 bases lining up with TRBD1. Unmatched junction bases numbered 3, after V lost 8 bases and J lost 1 base. The CDR3 contains 13 residues. CDR1 MNHNS and CDR2 SASEGT come from the germline V gene.

A few counts support this clonotype. J is TRBJ2-2 and V is TRBV11-2; D is possibly TRBD1 (5 bases). The CDR3 is 15 amino acids. Germline V gene sequence: CDR1 SGHAT, CDR2 FQNNGV. The V end lost 5 bases, the J end lost 1 base, and 11 bases lay between the germline ends. CDR3 sequence: CASSEGDRNTGELFF. CDR3 nucleotides: TGTGCCAGCAGCGAAGGGGATAGGAACACCGGGGAGCTGTTTTTT.

This chain joins TRBV12-3 or TRBV12-4 and TRBJ1-2; 7 bases are a match to TRBD1. This CDR3 has 12 residues. V was pared by 5 bases and J by 13 bases, with 10 bases of the junction left unmatched. The CDR3 loop is CASSRRQGTTTF. The CDR3 nucleotides are TGTGCCAGCAGTCGCCGACAGGGAACAACCACCTTC.